These 21 T cell receptor beta chains originate from one sample sequenced in a study of T cells in women clearing cervical HPV infection (dated by TCRdb to the late 2010s). Library preparation used the immunoSEQ multiplex PCR assay. What TCRdb holds here is the immuneACCESS table cut down to in-frame rearrangements. Part of the clones is not present; checked against another copy, under half of the missing clones reflect an unresolved V gene, and the others are unexplained. The sample table holds 30,000 to 45,000 clones. About 1.5% of the sample rests with the top ten. The sample was blood buffy coat. The receptors shown here come from a woman aged 18 to 69 with a cervical HPV16 infection that either progressed to CIN3+ or cleared (not recorded which).

With regard to this clone: The read falls 3 residues short of the CDR3 end, and the missing part is taken from the germline J gene. V gene TRBV5-1 combines with J gene TRBJ2-1, with 14 positions matching TRBD2. The CDR3 covers 18 residues. With 6 bases clipped from V and 7 bases from J, the junction kept 15 bases outside the gene matches. Germline CDR1 and CDR2: SGHRS and YFSETQ. The DNA read from the CDR3 is TGCGCCAGCACCCCGGGACTAGCGGGGGCGCCAGGGGGGAATGAG. Its protein is CASTPGLAGAPGGNE. The full-length CDR3 reads as CASTPGLAGAPGGNEQFF.

As for this clone: The read ends 3 residues shy of where the CDR3 ends; the end is completed using the germline J gene. The V gene is TRBV7-2, the J gene TRBJ1-2; D call uncertain. Germline lookup yields CDR1 SGHTA and CDR2 FQGNSA. The CDR3 consists of 11 residues. The CDR3 DNA, read in part, is TGTGCCAGCAGCTCCGCCTACGAC. Translating it yields CASSSAYD. The whole CDR3 sequence reads CASSSAYDYTF.

Turning to this clone: The DNA ends 3 residues before the CDR3 does, and the rest of the CDR3 is filled in from the germline J gene. V usage is TRBV7-9 and J usage is TRBJ2-4; D not certain. The CDR3 has 12 amino acids. Germline V gene lookup returns CDR1 SEHNR and CDR2 FQNEAQ (reference sequence). CDR3 DNA (partial): TGTGCCAGCAGCTTAGACCCCTATGGT. Its protein is CASSLDPYG. The full CDR3 reads CASSLDPYGQYF. Based on the CDR3 plus reference TRBV7-9 and TRBJ2-4, the full variable domain is DTGVSQNPRHKITKRGQNVTFRCDPISEHNRLYWYRQTLGQGPEFLTYFQNEAQLEKSRLLSDRFSAERPKGSFSTLEIQRTEQGDSAMYLCASSLDPYGQYFGAGTRLSVL.

As for this clone: Read coverage stops 3 residues before the CDR3 terminus; the germline J gene supplies the remainder. V usage is TRBV2 and J usage is TRBJ1-4; no firm D call. The length of the CDR3 is 14 residues. Germline V gives CDR1 SNHLY, CDR2 FYNNEI. Trimming removed 8 bases from V and 0 bases from J, with 10 bases in between. CDR3 sequence: CASQIDATNEKLFF. Partial CDR3 DNA: TGTGCCAGCCAGATCGATGCAACTAATGAAAAA.

Points on this clone: The read finishes 3 residues shy of the CDR3 end, and the germline J gene is used to complete it. The chain links TRBV20-1 to TRBJ2-3; 8 positions agree with TRBD2. The length of the CDR3 is 15 residues. Germline lookup yields CDR1 DFQATT and CDR2 SNEGSKA (reference sequence). The CDR3: CSARGTSGDSETQYF. Incomplete CDR3 DNA: TGCAGTGCTAGGGGTACTAGCGGCGACTCGGAGACG.

A word on this clone: From the germline J gene comes the end of the CDR3, since the read stops 3 residues before it. The chain combines TRBV20-1 with TRBJ2-1; no firm D call. Germline-derived CDR1 and CDR2 are DFQATT and SNEGSKA (reference sequence). V dropped 4 bases and J dropped 2 bases, with 15 bases sitting between them. CDR3 length: 15 amino acids. The sequenced part of the CDR3 DNA is TGCAGTGCTACGGGTAAAGGTCACGCCTACAATGAG. Protein sequence: CSATGKGHAYNE. The entire CDR3 is CSATGKGHAYNEQFF.

Points on this clone: The read stops 3 residues short of the end of the CDR3; the missing end is completed from the germline J gene. The chain joins TRBV5-1 to TRBJ1-3, with 8 bases that match TRBD1. V was pared by 7 bases and J by 0 bases, with 3 bases of the junction left unmatched. Per germline, CDR1 SGHRS and CDR2 YFSETQ. The CDR3 sequence is 14 residues long. The sequenced CDR3 bases are TGCGCCAGCGGACAGGGCGACTCTGGAAACACC. Translating it yields CASGQGDSGNT. The whole CDR3 is CASGQGDSGNTIYF.

On this clone: The read gets to within 3 residues of the CDR3 end, and the germline J gene fills in the rest. The chain has TRBV4-2 and TRBJ2-7; the D gene is possibly TRBD1 (6 bases). V lost 1 base, J lost 3 bases, and 16 bases lay in between. The CDR3 covers 16 residues. CDR1 LGHNA and CDR2 YNFKEQ come from the germline V gene. CDR3 residues: CASSQAAEQGFYEQYF. Incomplete CDR3 DNA: TGTGCCAGCAGCCAAGCGGCTGAACAGGGTTTCTACGAG.

With respect to this clone: Read coverage stops 3 residues before the CDR3 terminus; the germline J gene supplies the remainder. V is TRBV20-1 and J is TRBJ2-1; 10 bases agree with TRBD2. The CDR3 runs to 16 residues. Germline-derived CDR1 and CDR2 are DFQATT and SNEGSKA (reference sequence). The trim removed 3 bases at V and 7 bases at J, leaving 12 bases unmatched. CDR3 loop: CSASDPSGGLGNEQFF. Partial CDR3 DNA: TGCAGTGCTAGCGATCCTAGCGGGGGACTAGGGAATGAG.

In the case of this clone: The sequenced fragment ends 3 residues before the CDR3 boundary, so the rest is inferred from the germline J gene. This chain uses TRBV6-2 or TRBV6-3 with TRBJ2-7, with D maybe TRBD2 (5 bases). The CDR3 length is 14 residues. The V gene's germline CDR1 is MNHEY and CDR2 SVGEGT. Trimming shortened V by 6 bases and J by 2 bases, and 14 bases separated the two germline ends. The sequenced CDR3 bases are TGTGCCAGCAGGCAAGGCGGGCAGCCCTACGAG. Its protein product is CASRQGGQPYE. In full, the CDR3 is CASRQGGQPYEQYF.

Turning to this clone: The read is 3 residues too short to cover the CDR3 end, so that end is filled in from the germline J gene. This chain connects TRBV7-9 to TRBJ2-1; 7 bases align to TRBD2. This CDR3 is built from 15 residues. Trimming took 5 bases from V and 3 from J; bases not matched to a gene: 7. CDR1 and CDR2 from the germline V gene are SEHNR and FQNEAQ (reference sequence). The CDR3 bases that were read are TGTGCCAGCAGCCCGACTTGGGGGGGCTACAATGAG. The encoded protein is CASSPTWGGYNE. In full, the CDR3 is CASSPTWGGYNEQFF.

Points on this clone: The CDR3 extends 3 residues past the end of the read, so its final part is completed from the germline J gene. V is TRBV5-1 and J is TRBJ2-1, with TRBD2 matching 10 bases. Looked up from germline, CDR1 is SGHRS and CDR2 is YFSETQ. V shed 5 bases, J shed 8 bases, and the junction held 10 bases outside the gene matches. The CDR3 is made up of 15 amino acids. CDR3 bases read: TGCGCCAGCAGGACCCTAGCGGGGGCGCGGGATGAG. Its protein product is CASRTLAGARDE. The whole CDR3 region reads CASRTLAGARDEQFF. The full variable domain, rest sourced from reference TRBV5-1 and TRBJ2-1, is KAGVTQTPRYLIKTRGQQVTLSCSPISGHRSVSWYQQTPGQGLQFLFEYFSETQRNKGNFPGRFSGRQFSNSRSEMNVSTLELGDSALYLCASRTLAGARDEQFFGPGTRLTVL.

Notes on this clone: The sequenced fragment ends 3 residues before the CDR3 boundary, so the rest is inferred from the germline J gene. This chain links TRBV20-1 with TRBJ1-4; 7 positions agree with TRBD1. Germline V gene data show CDR1 as DFQATT and CDR2 as SNEGSKA (reference sequence). This CDR3 region has 16 residues. The CDR3 DNA, read in part, is TGCAGTGCTTGGGCCCCGACAGGGTTTGACAATTCACCA. Translated: CSAWAPTGFDNSP. In full, the CDR3 reads CSAWAPTGFDNSPLFF.

Comments on this clone: The read comes to an end 3 residues before the CDR3 does, leaving the germline J gene to fill in the end. The V gene is TRBV7-9, the J gene TRBJ2-4, with 7 bases that match TRBD1. This CDR3 is 12 amino acids long. CDR1 is SEHNR and CDR2 is FQNEAQ in the germline V gene (reference sequence). Incomplete CDR3 DNA: TGTGCCAGCAGCGTCGACAGGGTTGGT. It translates to CASSVDRVG. The CDR3 in full is CASSVDRVGQYF.

On this clone: Coverage ceases 3 residues before the CDR3 finishes, and the germline J gene fills in the end. The chain employs TRBV19 and TRBJ2-3; 10 bases are a match to TRBD2. CDR3 length equals 15 residues. Looked up from germline, CDR1 is LNHDA and CDR2 is SQIVND (reference sequence). The sequenced part of the CDR3 DNA is TGTGCCAGTAGTATAGTACTAGCGGGGCAAGAGACG. It specifies CASSIVLAGQET. The whole CDR3 is CASSIVLAGQETQYF.

Turning to this clone: Read sequence stops 3 residues before the CDR3 end, and the germline J gene provides the missing end. The rearrangement joins TRBV11-2 to TRBJ2-3; D unresolved. The CDR3 loop spans 13 amino acids. Trimming shortened V by 5 bases and J by 2 bases, and 8 bases separated the two germline ends. Per the germline V gene, CDR1 is SGHAT and CDR2 is FQNNGV. The CDR3: CASSPLSTDTQYF. Partial CDR3 DNA: TGTGCCAGCAGCCCCCTCTCCACAGATACG.

Notes on this clone: The CDR3 end falls 3 residues outside the read, so it is completed with the germline J gene. The chain recombines TRBV20-1 with TRBJ2-1, with 10 positions matching TRBD2. Germline V CDR1 and CDR2: DFQATT, SNEGSKA (reference sequence). There are 18 residues in the CDR3. The ends lost 5 bases at V and 0 bases at J; junction bases unmatched: 13. CDR3: CSAWNLAGDQSSYNEQFF. The CDR3 bases that were read are TGCAGTGCTTGGAATCTAGCGGGGGACCAGAGCTCCTACAATGAG.

The part of the CDR3 DNA that was read is TGTGCCAGCAGCGTAGGGGCGGGGGGCACAGATACG. Translated, it gives CASSVGAGGTDT. The CDR3 in its entirety is CASSVGAGGTDTQYF. The chain carries TRBV9 and TRBJ2-3; TRBD2 aligns across 7 bases. Read data end 3 residues before the CDR3 end; the end is taken from the germline J gene. Germline lookup yields CDR1 SGDLS and CDR2 YYNGEE. There are 15 residues in the CDR3. The trim removed 0 bases at V and 1 base at J, leaving 2 bases unmatched.

The CDR3 protein is CSAKTGGTEAFF. CDR3 DNA (partial): TGCAGTGCCAAGACTGGTGGCACTGAA. The chain combines TRBV20-1 with TRBJ1-1; D is unclear. The read ends 3 residues before the CDR3 terminus; that terminus is restored from the germline J gene. V lost 6 bases, J lost 4 bases, and 12 bases lay in between. The germline gives CDR1 DFQATT, CDR2 SNEGSKA (reference sequence). The CDR3 is 12 amino acids.

Remarks on this clone: The CDR3 goes on 3 residues after the read ends, and that part is filled in from the germline J gene. The rearrangement uses TRBV19 and TRBJ2-3, with D possibly matching TRBD1 (6 bases). The CDR3 totals 15 residues. The V gene's germline CDR1 is LNHDA and CDR2 SQIVND (reference sequence). The CDR3 bases that were read are TGTGCCAGTAGTATTAATGGGGGCTCCCAAGAGACG. It specifies CASSINGGSQET. The CDR3 reads in full as CASSINGGSQETQYF.

As regards this clone: The germline gene is not matched at one end of the junction; a read error may be the cause. The read falls 3 residues short of the CDR3 end, and the missing part is taken from the germline J gene. This specimen includes other DNA sequences encoding the same CDR3. The chain carries TRBV7-6 and TRBJ1-3; 10 nucleotides match TRBD1. CDR3 length: 18 amino acids. Germline V gene sequence: CDR1 SGHVS, CDR2 FNYEAQ. CDR3 DNA (partial): TGTGCCAGCAGCTTAGGAAGACAGGGGGCCCTCTCTGGAAACACA. It is translated as CASSLGRQGALSGNT. The CDR3, in full, reads CASSLGRQGALSGNTIYF. Filled out from reference TRBV7-6 and TRBJ1-3, the complete variable domain reads GAGVSQSPRYKVTKRGQDVALRCDPISGHVSLYWYRQALGQGPEFLTYFNYEAQQDKSGLPNDRFSAERPEGSISTLTIQRTEQRDSAMYRCASSLGRQGALSGNTIYFGEGSWLTVV.